This TCR beta chain was identified in a study of identical twins (dated by TCRdb to 2016 to 2018). Some background on the complete study: To test whether fetal clonotypes persist, the study used deep sequencing on TCR alpha and beta repertoires from monozygotic twins, unrelated adults of various ages, and cord blood. Replicate twin experiments were performed at different times using different library preparation protocols to rule out contamination.

Only healthy Caucasian donors were included. Three pairs of female monozygotic twins, all aged roughly 18 to 29 years, were included in the twin cohort. Positive isolation kits from Invitrogen were used to isolate CD4+ and CD8+ T cell populations. The CDR3, cysteine through phenylalanine, is 14 amino acids long. Only the CDR3 part of the read is kept: 42 bases, read in frame from the first base. Reading the germline V gene gives CDR1 SGHRS and CDR2 YFSETQ. Trimming costs V 4 bases and J 4 bases, and their ends lie 14 bases apart. This clonotype came up a few times. Its antigen target is currently unknown. No much larger clone exists at a distance of one base, and base qualities are not known. Broader findings and caveats from the paper: In monozygotic twins, out-of-frame TCR alpha sharing was systematically underestimated by recombination models, although the models agreed with sharing between unrelated individuals. Zero-insertion analyses could be partly confounded by invariant T cells such as MAIT and iNKT, although diverse VJ usage argued against such confounding for most clonotypes. Abundant cord blood beta clonotypes had fewer insertions, young adult naive repertoires showed a similar but weaker trend, and memory repertoires showed no such trend. Compared with coincidental sharing between unrelated individuals, an excess of low generation-probability sequences was observed among out-of-frame TCR alpha sequences shared between twins. The excess sharing between twins in beta out-of-frame sequences was weaker because fewer shared sequences reduced the signal-to-noise ratio. Because the same donors could not be followed over many years, conclusions were based on cross-sectional statistical analysis.

Library creation used 5' RACE. The run used an Illumina HiSeq 2000. A universal primer binding site was introduced by template switching, and a unique molecular identifier was present in the final cDNA, enabling accurate counting of TCR cDNA molecules. Specific primers in the conserved constant-segment region were used to synthesize first-strand cDNA for the TCR alpha and beta chains. To control for contamination, every cDNA library was double barcoded, receiving both a SMART-Mk sample barcode and Illumina barcodes. TruSeq adapter sequences, together with Illumina sample barcodes, were added in two successive PCR steps. TCR alpha and beta cDNA libraries were sequenced on the Illumina HiSeq platform with custom primers. Under the source paper's analysis protocol: MiGEC was used to process raw reads and extract unique molecular identifiers, and MiXCR was used to find CDR3 positions. Recombination models were inferred per individual with the repgenHMM and IGoR tools using an EM algorithm. The analysis of shared clonotypes was done with the tcR package in R, with sharing normalized by the product of cloneset sizes. To study raw recombination without the effects of thymic and clonal selection, out-of-frame nonproductive sequences were analyzed. The public reads were reprocessed in TCRdb via fastp at Q25 and MiXCR, keeping in-frame beta chains. Records with the same CDR3 protein are collapsed into one entry carrying the most frequent genes and DNA. TCRdb's processing, not the authors', yielded these V and J calls. In all, the sample holds a few hundred thousand distinct CDR3 sequences, and 6.5% of those were seen once. The ten largest clones add up to 14% to 15% of the sample.

The same sample was also used in a study of T cells expressing NK-cell markers. As noted in the second study: Seven or eight donors provided sorted CD3+CD56+NKG2C+, CD3+CD56+NKG2C- and CD3+CD56-NKG2C+ T-cell subsets, whose TCR beta-chain repertoires were profiled. Among the eight sequenced donors, seven were HCMV-seropositive and one was HCMV-seronegative. To restrict sorting to alphabetaTCR-expressing T cells, an anti-gammadeltaTCR antibody was added in several experiments. In six donors, the dominant CD3+CD56+NKG2C+ clonotypes were found to rank among the top 10 CD8+ clonotypes and to make up roughly 1.0-7.0% of CD8+ T cells. Those dominant clonotypes were again the most abundant among CD3+CD56-NKG2C+ cells in a handful of donors, at roughly 28.3-60.1%. It remained unclear whether the expanded NKG2C-expressing T cell clones were specific for HCMV antigens. The eight sequenced donors were randomly selected healthy volunteers, three men and five women. HCMV serostatus was determined by detecting HCMV-specific IgG in serum with a commercial ELISA kit. MIGEC was used to demultiplex reads and group reads by UMI, and MiTCR was used to assemble and quantify clonotypes. To remove erroneous sequences, TCR cDNA sequences were retained only when supported by two or more reads. The tcR package was used for downstream repertoire analysis, with clonotypes matched between fractions based on CDR3 nucleotide sequence plus V segment. VDJmatch was used to annotate antigen specificity against VDJdb, with one amino acid substitution in CDR3 permitted.

Sequencing was done on a sample of CD8+ T cells sorted from blood. The origin of this receptor is a woman aged 18-29 years in good health. The chain links TRBV5-1 with TRBJ1-1; 5 matching bases give a weak D call of TRBD1. The nucleotide sequence is given as TGCGCCAGCAGCCCGTTTGGGGGGAGCACTGAAGCTTTCTTT. Its protein is CASSPFGGSTEAFF.